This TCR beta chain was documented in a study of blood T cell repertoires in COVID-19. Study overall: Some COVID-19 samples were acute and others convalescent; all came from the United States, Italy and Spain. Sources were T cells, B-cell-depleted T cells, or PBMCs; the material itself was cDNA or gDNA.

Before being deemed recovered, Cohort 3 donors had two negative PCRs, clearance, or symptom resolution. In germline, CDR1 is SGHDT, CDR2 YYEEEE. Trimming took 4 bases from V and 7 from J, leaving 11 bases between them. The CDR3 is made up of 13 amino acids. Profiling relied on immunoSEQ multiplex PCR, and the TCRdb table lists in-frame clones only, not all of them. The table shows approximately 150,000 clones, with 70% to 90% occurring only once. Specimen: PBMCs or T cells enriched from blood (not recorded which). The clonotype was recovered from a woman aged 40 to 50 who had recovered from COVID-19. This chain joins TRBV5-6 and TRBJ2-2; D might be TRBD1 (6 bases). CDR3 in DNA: TGTGCCAGCAGCGCGACAGGAAACGGGGAGCTGTTTTTT. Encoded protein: CASSATGNGELFF.